This T cell receptor (beta chain) was retrieved from a study of T cells in Graves' hyperthyroidism and ophthalmopathy. Study-level points and caveats: Blood also showed most of the thyroid clonotypes that were expanded above 0.001.

For this clonotype: Its antigen is not known.

Authors of the study amplified TCR beta CDR3 regions from RNA transcripts. The HTBI primer set served for first-round RT-PCR of the TCR CDR3. TCRdb independently ran MiXCR on the multiplex PCR reads; one entry per CDR3 protein. Among about 500,000 distinct CDR3 sequences listed, approximately 15% were seen once. Absent ophthalmopathy progression within 18 months defined stable Graves' hyperthyroidism. In patients aged 18 to 65, hyperthyroidism was newly diagnosed, with duration under 2 months. Orbital computed tomography and thyroid ultrasound, together with serum TRAb and thyroxine and clinical symptoms, were used for diagnoses. Trimming removed 7 bases from V and 5 bases from J, with 18 bases in between. In germline, CDR1 is MGHDK, CDR2 SYGVNS. The CDR3 extends over 15 amino acids.

This receptor was taken from a young woman with Graves' hyperthyroidism. The chain carries TRBV25-1 and TRBJ2-1, with D maybe TRBD1 (5 bases). Sample: blood. CDR3 residues: CASNPGFTLDNEQFF. The CDR3 nucleotides read TGTGCCAGCAATCCAGGGTTCACCCTCGACAATGAGCAGTTCTTC.